A single sample gave rise to the 8 T cell receptor beta chains below, sequenced in a study of HIV-infected patients and healthy controls. Roughly three months, about 14 weeks, into antiretroviral therapy, follow-up blood was collected. All unsorted peripheral T cells were captured because whole blood was used without fractionation. cDNA was made from 400 to 500 ng RNA using alpha and beta constant primers. Each of the alpha and beta chains got its own library through chain-specific third strand synthesis with indices. TCRdb reprocessed the 5' RACE reads with MiXCR, giving one entry per CDR3 protein. The table records more than 15,000 distinct CDR3 sequences, about 9% of them present only once. The specimen was blood, collected during antiretroviral therapy. These receptors originate from an adult with HIV infection.

The V and J genes are TRBV29-1 and TRBJ2-1; D is ambiguous. Between the trimmed V and J ends, which lost 0 bases and 7 bases, there was a span of 4 bases. Germline V gene sequence: CDR1 SQVTM, CDR2 ANQGSEA. CDR3 size: 11 residues. This chain's CDR3 is CSVEDRNEQFF. The CDR3 bases are TGCAGCGTTGAAGATCGGAATGAGCAGTTCTTC.

A few counts support this clonotype. The genes are TRBV14 and TRBJ2-5, with D hard to call. Trimming removed 0 bases from V and 0 bases from J, with 8 bases in between. The length of the CDR3 is 15 residues. CDR1 and CDR2 (germline): SGHDN, FVKESK. Written as DNA, the CDR3 is TGTGCCAGCAGCCAAGAGTGGTCTGACCAAGAGACCCAGTACTTC. Protein product: CASSQEWSDQETQYF.

This clonotype was seen many times. V gene TRBV6-5 combines with J gene TRBJ2-1; 10 bases match TRBD1. V trimming: 6 bases; J trimming: 9 bases; junction bases outside the gene matches: 5. The CDR3 extends over 13 amino acids. CDR1 MNHEY and CDR2 SVGAGI come from the germline V gene. The DNA for the CDR3 is TGTGCCAGCAGGGGACAGGGGAGGAGTGAGCAGTTCTTC. It specifies CASRGQGRSEQFF.

This rearrangement joins TRBV7-9 to TRBJ1-1; no firm D call. The CDR3 length is 13 residues. Germline V lookup: CDR1 SEHNR, CDR2 FQNEAQ (reference sequence). The V gene lost 6 bases and the J gene lost 1 base, with 9 bases spanning the gap. The CDR3 DNA sequence: TGTGCCAGCAGGCGGACGGGGAACACTGAAGCTTTCTTT. Its protein product is CASRRTGNTEAFF.

In its sample, this clonotype was seen many times. This sequence joins TRBV19 and TRBJ1-1; D is possibly TRBD1 (6 bases). V dropped 3 bases and J dropped 0 bases, with 14 bases sitting between them. CDR1 LNHDA and CDR2 SQIVND come from the germline V gene (reference sequence). The CDR3 spans 16 residues. For the CDR3, the DNA is TGTGCCAGTAGTATCGATGGACAGATCCTGAACACTGAAGCTTTCTTT. It encodes CASSIDGQILNTEAFF.

The sample holds many counts of this clonotype. The chain is built from TRBV15 and TRBJ2-3; perhaps TRBD2 as D (5 bases). Per germline, CDR1 LNHNV and CDR2 YYDKDF (reference sequence). This CDR3 spans 17 amino acids. The V end lost 0 bases, the J end lost 2 bases, and 15 bases lay between the germline ends. DNA for the CDR3: TGTGCCACCAGCAGAGATCGGACTTCGAGAGCCACAGATACGCAGTATTTT. Protein product: CATSRDRTSRATDTQYF.

This clonotype has at least ten counts. This chain connects TRBV5-1 to TRBJ1-1, with D maybe TRBD1 (6 bases). V was pared by 6 bases and J by 1 base, with 10 bases between. The CDR3 is 13 amino acids. Germline CDR1 SGHRS, CDR2 YFSETQ. Here the CDR3 DNA reads TGCGCCAGCACAGGGGTTGCGAACACTGAAGCTTTCTTT. It codes for CASTGVANTEAFF.

This clonotype has ten or more counts. The chain is built from TRBV5-1 and TRBJ2-5; D unresolved. Trimming cost V 2 bases and J 1 base, with 9 bases left between them. Germline V gene data show CDR1 as SGHRS and CDR2 as YFSETQ. CDR3 length: 14 residues. CDR3 region: CASSLLRFQETQYF. CDR3 DNA sequence: TGCGCCAGCAGCTTACTCCGGTTCCAAGAGACCCAGTACTTC.